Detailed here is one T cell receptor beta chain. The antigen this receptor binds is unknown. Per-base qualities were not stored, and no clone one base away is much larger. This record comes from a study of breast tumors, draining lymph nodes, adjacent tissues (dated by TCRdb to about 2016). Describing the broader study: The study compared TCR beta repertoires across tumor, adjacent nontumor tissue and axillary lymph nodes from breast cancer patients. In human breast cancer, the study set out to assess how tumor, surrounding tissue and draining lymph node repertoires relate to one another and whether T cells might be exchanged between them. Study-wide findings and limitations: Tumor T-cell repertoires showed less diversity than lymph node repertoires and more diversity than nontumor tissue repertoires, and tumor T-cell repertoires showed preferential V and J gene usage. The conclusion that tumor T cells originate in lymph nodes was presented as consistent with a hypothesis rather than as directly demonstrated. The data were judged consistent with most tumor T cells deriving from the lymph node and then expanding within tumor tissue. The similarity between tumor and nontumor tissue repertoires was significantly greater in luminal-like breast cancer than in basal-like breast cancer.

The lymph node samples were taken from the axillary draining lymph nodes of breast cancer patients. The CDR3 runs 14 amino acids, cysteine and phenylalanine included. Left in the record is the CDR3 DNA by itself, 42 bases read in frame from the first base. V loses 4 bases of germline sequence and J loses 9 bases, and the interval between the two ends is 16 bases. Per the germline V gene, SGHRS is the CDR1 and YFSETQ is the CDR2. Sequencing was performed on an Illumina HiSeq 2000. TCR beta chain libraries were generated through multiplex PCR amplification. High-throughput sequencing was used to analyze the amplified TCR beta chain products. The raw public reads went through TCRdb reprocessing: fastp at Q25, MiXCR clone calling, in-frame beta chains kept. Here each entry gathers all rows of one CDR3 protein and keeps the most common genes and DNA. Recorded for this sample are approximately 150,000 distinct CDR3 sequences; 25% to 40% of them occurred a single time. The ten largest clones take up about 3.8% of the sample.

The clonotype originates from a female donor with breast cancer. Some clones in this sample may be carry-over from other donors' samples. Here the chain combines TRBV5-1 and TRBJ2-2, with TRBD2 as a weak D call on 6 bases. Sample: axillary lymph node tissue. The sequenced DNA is TGCGCCAGCAGCCTGGGGACTGGGGGTCGGGAGCTGTTTTTT. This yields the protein CASSLGTGGRELFF.